Sequencing of this TCR beta chain was carried out in a study of Graves' ophthalmopathy and Graves' hyperthyroidism. The wider study: Peripheral blood was gathered at first diagnosis, ahead of any treatment whatsoever. General study results and limits: Blood shared most expanded thyroid clonotypes above 0.001 frequency.

Patients were diagnosed from clinical symptoms, serum thyroxine, TRAb, thyroid ultrasound and orbital computed tomography. TCR beta CDR3 amplification used RNA transcripts. The first round was an RT-PCR with HTBI primers, and the second round was a multiplex PCR. TCRdb passed the multiplex PCR reads through MiXCR, listing each CDR3 protein once. The profile shows about half a million distinct CDR3 sequences, around 14% of them singletons. A word on this clonotype: The antigen remains undetermined.

The sample comprised blood. This clonotype was obtained from a woman aged 30 to 39 with Graves' ophthalmopathy.

For the CDR3, the DNA is TGTGCCAGCAGTGGACTAGCGGGAGAACCCGGGGAGCTGTTTTTT. Amino acids: CASSGLAGEPGELFF. The V call is TRBV6-1, the J call TRBJ2-2; 12 bases are shared with TRBD2. The CDR3 is 15 residues long. Germline loops: CDR1 MNHNS, CDR2 SASEGT. With 4 bases clipped from V and 6 bases from J, the junction kept 3 bases outside the gene matches.